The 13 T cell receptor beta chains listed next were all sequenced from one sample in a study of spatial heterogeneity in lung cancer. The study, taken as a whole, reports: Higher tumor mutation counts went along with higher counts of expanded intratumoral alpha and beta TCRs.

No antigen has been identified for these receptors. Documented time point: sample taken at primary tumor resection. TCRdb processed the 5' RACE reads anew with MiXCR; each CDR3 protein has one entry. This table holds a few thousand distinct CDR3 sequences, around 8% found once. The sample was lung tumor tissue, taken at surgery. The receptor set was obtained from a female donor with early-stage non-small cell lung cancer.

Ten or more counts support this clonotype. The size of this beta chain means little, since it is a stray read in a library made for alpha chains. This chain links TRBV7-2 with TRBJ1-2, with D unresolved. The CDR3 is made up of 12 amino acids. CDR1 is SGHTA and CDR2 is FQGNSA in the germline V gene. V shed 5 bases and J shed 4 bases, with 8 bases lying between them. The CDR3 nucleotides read TGTGCCAGCAGCCCGGGCCCCTATGGCTACACCTTC. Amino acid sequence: CASSPGPYGYTF.

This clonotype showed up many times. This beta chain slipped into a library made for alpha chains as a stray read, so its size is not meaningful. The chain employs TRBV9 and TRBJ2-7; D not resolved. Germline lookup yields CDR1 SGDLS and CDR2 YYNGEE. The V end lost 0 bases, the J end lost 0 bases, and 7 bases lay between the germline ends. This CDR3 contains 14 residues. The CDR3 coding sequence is TGTGCCAGCAGCGTAGGCGGTTTCTCCTACGAGCAGTACTTC. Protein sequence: CASSVGGFSYEQYF. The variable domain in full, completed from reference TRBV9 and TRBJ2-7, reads DSGVTQTPKHLITATGQRVTLRCSPRSGDLSVYWYQQSLDQGLQFLIQYYNGEERAKGNILERFSAQQFPDLHSELNLSSLELGDSALYFCASSVGGFSYEQYFGPGTRLTVT.

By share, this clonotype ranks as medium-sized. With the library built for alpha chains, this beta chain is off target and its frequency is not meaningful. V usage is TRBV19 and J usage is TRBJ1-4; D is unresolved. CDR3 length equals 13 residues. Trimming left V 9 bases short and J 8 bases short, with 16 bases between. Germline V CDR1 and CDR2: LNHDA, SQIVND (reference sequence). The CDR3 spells CASGGLRGEKLFF. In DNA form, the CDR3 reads TGTGCCAGCGGAGGCCTGCGAGGGGAAAAACTGTTTTTT.

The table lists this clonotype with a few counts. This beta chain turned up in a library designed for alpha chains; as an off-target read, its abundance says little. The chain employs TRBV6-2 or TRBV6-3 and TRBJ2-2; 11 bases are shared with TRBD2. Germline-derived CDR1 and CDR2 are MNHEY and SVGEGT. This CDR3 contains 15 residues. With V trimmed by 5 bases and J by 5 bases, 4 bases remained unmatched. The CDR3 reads CASSRLAGRTGELFF. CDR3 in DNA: TGTGCCAGCAGTCGACTAGCGGGGAGAACCGGGGAGCTGTTTTTT.

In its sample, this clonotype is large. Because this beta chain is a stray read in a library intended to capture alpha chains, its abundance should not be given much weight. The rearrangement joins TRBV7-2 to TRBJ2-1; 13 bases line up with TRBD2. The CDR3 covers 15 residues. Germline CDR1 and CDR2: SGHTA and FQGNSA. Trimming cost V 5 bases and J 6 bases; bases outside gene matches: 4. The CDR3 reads CASSPGLAGANEQFF. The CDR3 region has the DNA TGTGCCAGCAGCCCCGGACTAGCGGGGGCCAATGAGCAGTTCTTC.

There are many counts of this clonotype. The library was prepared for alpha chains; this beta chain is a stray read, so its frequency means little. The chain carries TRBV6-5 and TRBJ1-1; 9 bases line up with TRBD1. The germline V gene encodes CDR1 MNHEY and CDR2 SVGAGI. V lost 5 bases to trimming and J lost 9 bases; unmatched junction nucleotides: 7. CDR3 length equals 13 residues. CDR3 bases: TGTGCCAGCAGTAGGGGGACAGGGTGGAAAGCTTTCTTT. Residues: CASSRGTGWKAFF.

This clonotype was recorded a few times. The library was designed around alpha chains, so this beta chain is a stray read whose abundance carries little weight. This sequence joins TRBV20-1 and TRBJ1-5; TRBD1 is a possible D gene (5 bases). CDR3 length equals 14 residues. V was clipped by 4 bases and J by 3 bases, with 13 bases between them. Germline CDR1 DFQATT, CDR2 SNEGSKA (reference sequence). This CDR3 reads CSAIPTDPNQPQHF. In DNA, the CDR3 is TGCAGTGCTATCCCGACAGACCCCAATCAGCCCCAGCATTTT.

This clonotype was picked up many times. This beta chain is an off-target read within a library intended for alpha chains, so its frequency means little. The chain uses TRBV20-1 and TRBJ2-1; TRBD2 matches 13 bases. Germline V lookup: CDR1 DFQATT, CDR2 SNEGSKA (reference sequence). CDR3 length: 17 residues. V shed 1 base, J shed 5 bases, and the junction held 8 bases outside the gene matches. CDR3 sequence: CSARAFPGLAGDNEQFF. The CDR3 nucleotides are TGCAGTGCTAGAGCCTTTCCAGGACTAGCGGGAGACAATGAGCAGTTCTTC.

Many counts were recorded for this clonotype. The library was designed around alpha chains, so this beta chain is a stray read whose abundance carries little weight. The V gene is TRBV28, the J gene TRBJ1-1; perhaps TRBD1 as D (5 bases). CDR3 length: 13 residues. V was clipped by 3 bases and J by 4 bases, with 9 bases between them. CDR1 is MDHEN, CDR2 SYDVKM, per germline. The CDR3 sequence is CASSFLGGTEAFF. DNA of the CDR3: TGTGCCAGCAGTTTTCTGGGGGGCACTGAAGCTTTCTTT.

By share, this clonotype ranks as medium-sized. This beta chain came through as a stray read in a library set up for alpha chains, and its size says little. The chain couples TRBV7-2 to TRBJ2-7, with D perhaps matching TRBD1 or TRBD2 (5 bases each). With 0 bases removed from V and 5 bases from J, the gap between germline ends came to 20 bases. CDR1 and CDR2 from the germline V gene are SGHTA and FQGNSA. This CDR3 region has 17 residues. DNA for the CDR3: TGTGCCAGCAGCTTAGCCCCCGGGGACCCCCAAAGTGACGAGCAGTACTTC. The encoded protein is CASSLAPGDPQSDEQYF.

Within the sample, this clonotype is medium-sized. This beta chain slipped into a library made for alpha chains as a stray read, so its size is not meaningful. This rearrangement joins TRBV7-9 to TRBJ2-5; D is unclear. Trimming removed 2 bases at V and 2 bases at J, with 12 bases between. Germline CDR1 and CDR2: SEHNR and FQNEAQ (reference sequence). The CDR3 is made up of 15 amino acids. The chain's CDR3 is CASSLLRLRQETQYF. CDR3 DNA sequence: TGTGCCAGCAGCTTACTCCGGTTGAGGCAAGAGACCCAGTACTTC.

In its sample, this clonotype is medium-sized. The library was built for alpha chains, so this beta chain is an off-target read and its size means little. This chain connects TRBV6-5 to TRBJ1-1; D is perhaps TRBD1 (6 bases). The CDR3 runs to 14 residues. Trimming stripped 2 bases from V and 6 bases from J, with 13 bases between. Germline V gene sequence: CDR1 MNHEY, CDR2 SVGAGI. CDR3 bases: TGTGCCAGCAGTTACCTACAGGGTGCCTCTGAAGCTTTCTTT. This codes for CASSYLQGASEAFF.

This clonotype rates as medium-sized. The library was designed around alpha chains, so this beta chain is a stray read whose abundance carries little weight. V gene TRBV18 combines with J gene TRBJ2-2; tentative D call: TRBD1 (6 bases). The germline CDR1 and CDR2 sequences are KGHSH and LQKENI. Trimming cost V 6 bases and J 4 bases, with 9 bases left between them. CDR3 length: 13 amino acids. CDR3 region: CASSNRATGELFF. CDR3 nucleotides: TGTGCCAGCTCGAACAGGGCCACCGGGGAGCTGTTTTTT.